These 9 T cell receptor beta chains originate from one sample sequenced in a study of tumor and adjacent non-tumor tissue in lung cancer. No cell sorting was done before RNA was extracted from the tissue. More than 3 cm separated this lung sample from the edge of the tumor. Three rounds of nested PCR, following a modified ARM-PCR protocol, produced the TCRbeta library. TCRdb called the multiplex PCR reads again in MiXCR, with one record for every CDR3 protein. The table records some 100,000 distinct CDR3 sequences, about 65% of them present only once. The sequencing sample was made of distant non-tumor lung tissue. These receptors all come from a man in his 60s with non-small cell lung cancer.

About this clonotype: A single base separates this from a much larger clone, so it may be a read error. The J gene is TRBJ2-1, the V gene TRBV4-3, with D tentatively TRBD2 (6 bases). The CDR3 has 15 amino acids. The V end lost 1 base, the J end lost 10 bases, and 17 bases lay between the germline ends. Germline V gene sequence: CDR1 LGHNA, CDR2 YSLEER. The CDR3, as DNA: TGCGCCAGCAGCCAAGGACTAGTTCCTACAAAGGAGCAGTTCTTC. Protein product: CASSQGLVPTKEQFF.

This clonotype was counted at least ten times. This chain links TRBV6-2 or TRBV6-3 with TRBJ2-3; TRBD2 agrees at 10 bases. CDR1 MNHEY and CDR2 SVGEGT come from the germline V gene. The CDR3 covers 18 residues. Trimming removed 3 bases from V and 1 base from J; junction bases left unmatched: 10. Here the CDR3 reads CASSYSGLAAGGTDTQYF. The CDR3 region has the DNA TGTGCCAGCAGTTATTCAGGACTAGCGGCAGGAGGCACAGATACGCAGTATTTT.

A note on this clonotype: Sequence at one end of the junction differs from germline and may be a read error. The chain combines TRBV6-1 with TRBJ2-7; 12 bases align to TRBD2. From germline, CDR1 is MNHNS and CDR2 SASEGT. The CDR3 loop spans 18 amino acids. The CDR3 DNA reads TGTGCCTGCAGGAAACTCGGGGCTAGCGGGGGGGCCGGCTACGAGCAGTACTTC. It is translated as CACRKLGASGGAGYEQYF.

On this clonotype itself: Given a much more abundant clone one base away, this may be a read error. V usage is TRBV20-1 and J usage is TRBJ2-7; 9 bases are shared with TRBD2. Germline loops: CDR1 DFQATT, CDR2 SNEGSKA (reference sequence). CDR3 size: 14 residues. The CDR3 sequence: CSALSSGSSYEHYF. The CDR3 DNA is TGCAGTGCTCTTAGTAGCGGGAGCTCCTACGAGCATTACTTC.

This clonotype was detected many times. The CDR3 DNA reads TGTGCCAGCAACCAGGGACTCGACTACGAGCAGTACTTC. Encoded protein: CASNQGLDYEQYF. The chain uses TRBV6-1 and TRBJ2-7, with D maybe TRBD2 (6 bases). V was pared by 7 bases and J by 3 bases, with 13 bases between. This CDR3 region has 13 residues. Germline V lookup: CDR1 MNHNS, CDR2 SASEGT.

A note on this clonotype: A much larger clone differs from this one at a single base, so this may be a read error. This chain links TRBV20-1 with TRBJ1-2, with 9 bases fitting TRBD1. Looked up from germline, CDR1 is DFQATT and CDR2 is SNEGSKA (reference sequence). Trimming at V came to 3 bases and at J to 5 bases, leaving 7 bases not matched to a gene. The CDR3 spans 14 residues. The CDR3 reads CSARGQGALYGYTF. CDR3 sequence (DNA): TGCAGTGCTAGGGGACAGGGCGCGTTATATGGCTACACCTTC.

In the case of this clonotype: The junction does not match germline at one end; this may be a read error. The V and J genes are TRBV4-3 and TRBJ2-5; 7 bases fit TRBD2. The CDR3 consists of 14 residues. Germline V gene lookup returns CDR1 LGHNA and CDR2 YSLEER. The CDR3 loop is CVSSHGLGKETQYF. The CDR3 region has the DNA TGTGTCAGCAGCCACGGACTAGGGAAAGAGACCCAGTACTTC.

Concerning this clonotype: At one of its ends the junction is not consistent with the germline gene, which may arise from a read error. This rearrangement joins TRBV29-1 to TRBJ2-2; TRBD2 is a possible D gene (5 bases). This CDR3 comprises 15 residues. Germline CDR1 and CDR2: SQVTM and ANQGSEA. CDR3 loop: CGVVFQNGYAGELFF. CDR3 sequence (DNA): TGCGGCGTTGTTTTCCAGAACGGCTACGCCGGGGAGCTCTTTTTT.

With regard to this clonotype: It may be a read error: a sequence one base away is much more abundant. This chain joins TRBV28 and TRBJ1-5; D gene unclear. CDR1 and CDR2 from the germline V gene are MDHEN and SYDVKM. The CDR3 loop spans 12 amino acids. The ends were cut back, 6 bases at V and 9 bases at J, with 12 bases in the middle. The CDR3 DNA is TGTGCCAGCAGGTCTCTTGGGCGGCCCCAGCATTTT. Translating it yields CASRSLGRPQHF.